Following are 14 T cell receptor beta chains from one sample sequenced in a study of shared clonotypes between healthy human individuals. Using immunoSEQ multiplex PCR, the repertoire was profiled, and TCRdb retains in-frame clones only, with some absent. The sample includes about 1.5 million clones, approximately 98% of them seen just once. Sequencing was carried out using naive CD4+ T cells sorted from blood. Documented subset: CD45RA+ positively selected. The receptor source for this set is a man aged 30-40 years in good health.

The chain is built from TRBV19 and TRBJ1-1; D perhaps matches TRBD1 (5 bases). The CDR3 covers 16 residues. With 4 bases removed from V and 0 bases from J, the gap between germline ends came to 15 bases. Germline CDR1 and CDR2: LNHDA and SQIVND (reference sequence). The chain's CDR3 is CASSTKHRRMNTEAFF. For the CDR3, the DNA is TGTGCCAGTAGTACGAAACACAGGAGGATGAACACTGAAGCTTTCTTT.

The CDR3 sequence: CASSLQGARSTDTQYF. DNA for the CDR3: TGCGCCAGCAGCTTGCAGGGGGCGCGGAGCACAGATACGCAGTATTTT. V and J are TRBV5-1 and TRBJ2-3; 8 positions agree with TRBD1. The CDR3 loop spans 16 amino acids. Germline values: CDR1 SGHRS, CDR2 YFSETQ. V trimming: 1 base; J trimming: 0 bases; junction bases outside the gene matches: 4.

The CDR3 DNA follows: TGCGCCAGCAGCCGGGAGGGCTCCTACAATGAGCAGTTCTTC. Translating gives CASSREGSYNEQFF. The rearrangement links TRBV5-1 to TRBJ2-1, with 8 bases that match TRBD2. Germline V gene sequence: CDR1 SGHRS, CDR2 YFSETQ. The CDR3 is made up of 14 amino acids. V lost 4 bases to trimming and J lost 0 bases; unmatched junction nucleotides: 0.

Of note for this clone: Distinct nucleotide sequences in the sample also encode this CDR3. The V call is TRBV20-1, the J call TRBJ2-7, with a possible D match to TRBD2 (5 bases). The CDR3 runs 11 residues. Trimming took 5 bases from V and 3 from J, leaving 8 bases between them. The germline gives CDR1 DFQATT, CDR2 SNEGSKA (reference sequence). CDR3 nucleotide sequence: TGCAGTGCTGCTAGCAGCTACGAGCAGTACTTC. Translation: CSAASSYEQYF.

This clone was seen a few times. This rearrangement joins TRBV7-9 to TRBJ2-7; 7 positions match TRBD1. The CDR3 runs 12 residues. The germline gives CDR1 SEHNR, CDR2 FQNEAQ (reference sequence). In DNA, the CDR3 is TGTGCAAACGGACAGGACGGGTACGAGCAGTACTTC. It specifies CANGQDGYEQYF.

CDR3 DNA sequence: TGTGCCAGCAGTAATGACAGGCTTAGTGGCTACACCTTC. Protein sequence: CASSNDRLSGYTF. This chain joins TRBV6-5 and TRBJ1-2, with D possibly matching TRBD1 (6 bases). The germline V and J ends were trimmed by 5 bases and 7 bases, with 14 bases remaining between them. Germline V gene sequence: CDR1 MNHEY, CDR2 SVGAGI. The CDR3 length is 13 residues.

The rearrangement joins TRBV28 to TRBJ2-1; D unclear. The ends were cut back, 8 bases at V and 9 bases at J, with 8 bases in the middle. The CDR3 loop spans 10 amino acids. Germline V CDR1 and CDR2: MDHEN, SYDVKM. CDR3 sequence reads: CASSSSEQFF. The CDR3 coding sequence is TGTGCCAGCTCGAGTAGTGAGCAGTTCTTC.

The genes are TRBV5-1 and TRBJ2-2; D call uncertain. CDR1 and CDR2 (germline): SGHRS, YFSETQ. Trimming left V 4 bases short and J 4 bases short, with 14 bases between. The CDR3 contains 15 residues. CDR3 in DNA: TGCGCCAGCAGCCCACCATCGACATCCACCGGGGAGCTGTTTTTT. This codes for CASSPPSTSTGELFF.

Concerning this clone: Other nucleotide sequences from this sample produce the same CDR3. The chain couples TRBV6-5 to TRBJ2-7; the D is unclear. The CDR3 runs 14 residues. The ends were cut back, 3 bases at V and 0 bases at J, with 9 bases in the middle. Germline values: CDR1 MNHEY, CDR2 SVGAGI. CDR3: CASSYSRASYEQYF. The CDR3 DNA sequence: TGTGCCAGCAGTTATTCAAGGGCCTCCTACGAGCAGTACTTC.

CDR3 protein: CASSFKAQRDDLYEQYF. CDR3 DNA sequence: TGCGCCAGCAGCTTTAAGGCTCAGCGGGATGACCTATACGAGCAGTACTTC. The V and J genes are TRBV5-1 and TRBJ2-7, with TRBD2 matching 7 bases. The CDR3 runs 17 residues. Germline lookup yields CDR1 SGHRS and CDR2 YFSETQ. Trimming took 2 bases from V and 4 from J; bases not matched to a gene: 15.

V usage is TRBV9 and J usage is TRBJ1-1, with D maybe TRBD1 (5 bases). The V end lost 0 bases, the J end lost 3 bases, and 15 bases lay between the germline ends. Germline V gene sequence: CDR1 SGDLS, CDR2 YYNGEE. CDR3 length: 16 amino acids. CDR3 in amino acids: CASSVAILGGDTEAFF. CDR3 nucleotides: TGTGCCAGCAGCGTAGCTATTTTGGGGGGTGACACTGAAGCTTTCTTT.

J is TRBJ2-5 and V is TRBV4-1; TRBD2 matches 12 bases. This CDR3 is built from 17 residues. V shed 1 base, J shed 5 bases, and the junction held 8 bases outside the gene matches. From germline, CDR1 is MGHRA and CDR2 YSYEKL. CDR3: CASSQGTSGNRAETQYF. Here the CDR3 DNA reads TGCGCCAGCAGCCAAGGGACTAGCGGGAACAGGGCGGAGACCCAGTACTTC.

The CDR3: CASSFGPGGLGETQYF. CDR3 coding DNA: TGCGCCAGCAGCTTTGGCCCAGGGGGATTGGGAGAGACCCAGTACTTC. The chain uses TRBV5-1 and TRBJ2-5; 7 positions agree with TRBD1. The germline V gene encodes CDR1 SGHRS and CDR2 YFSETQ. This CDR3 contains 16 residues. V lost 2 bases to trimming and J lost 4 bases; unmatched junction nucleotides: 11. The variable domain in full, completed from reference TRBV5-1 and TRBJ2-5, reads KAGVTQTPRYLIKTRGQQVTLSCSPISGHRSVSWYQQTPGQGLQFLFEYFSETQRNKGNFPGRFSGRQFSNSRSEMNVSTLELGDSALYLCASSFGPGGLGETQYFGPGTRLLVL.

The J gene is TRBJ2-7, the V gene TRBV19; D unresolved. The germline V gene encodes CDR1 LNHDA and CDR2 SQIVND (reference sequence). V was clipped by 10 bases and J by 6 bases, with 25 bases between them. This CDR3 is 15 amino acids long. As DNA, the CDR3 is TGTGCCACCGCATTCTTTTTGGGCAGGAATAGCGAGCAGTACTTC. Translated: CATAFFLGRNSEQYF. Full variable domain (missing parts from reference TRBV19 and TRBJ2-7): DGGITQSPKYLFRKEGQNVTLSCEQNLNHDAMYWYRQDPGQGLRLIYYSQIVNDFQKGDIAEGYSVSREKKESFPLTVTSAQKNPTAFYLCATAFFLGRNSEQYFGPGTRLTVT.